Sequencing of this T cell receptor (beta chain) was carried out in a study of CD4 T cells in relation to SARS-CoV-2 and coronaviruses (dated by TCRdb to the early 2020s). Notes on the research overall: Shared crossreactive spike epitopes were mapped to their HLA restriction using patient-derived lymphoblastoid cell lines. Memory CD4+ T cell crossreactivity between SARS-CoV-2 and common cold coronavirus spike proteins was assessed at the TCR clonotype level in the study. The Adaptive Biotechnologies TCR-sequencing kit was used to sequence samples from a few pre-COVID donors and the naive versus memory experiments, while other data came from Illumina-based sequencing. A different, Illumina-based TCR-beta assay was used to sequence expansion assays from other donors in the study. Summary of the overall study and its limitations: The study was constrained by small numbers of patients and of tested TCRs. In about 61% of donors, memory CD4+ clonotypes turned up that crossrecognized SARS-CoV-2 and at least one common cold coronavirus spike. Naive versus memory sequencing indicated the assay detects memory recall responses rather than primary responses primed during culture. Crossreactive clones showed significantly weaker SARS-CoV-2-driven expansion than monoreactive clones, consistent with antigenic imprinting. Because no donor provided both pre-pandemic and post-infection samples, tracing the source of pre-existing responses was limited. Because the crossreactivity analysis focused on spike protein, crossreactivity against other viral proteins was not assessed.

DNA from uncultured naive and memory CD4+ T cells underwent immunoSEQ TCR-beta sequencing at deep resolution. Turning to the authors' computational methods: During preprocessing, nonproductive sequences were discarded, as were any CDR3s that did not begin with C, did not end with F or W, or were shorter than 7 amino acids. Cultured and uncultured naive and memory CD4+ repertoires were searched for previously identified spike- and CEF-reactive CDR3s. CDR3 homology was measured as pairwise Levenshtein distance, computed with the stringdist R package after trimming three terminal residues from each end. TCRdb took this table from immuneACCESS and kept in-frame rearrangements with V and J called. Such tables lack part of the clones; where checked against another copy, unresolved V genes explain under half of the gap, and the rest is unexplained. That table furnishes V, J and clone size, whereas the DNA furnished D and trimming. The sample table lists nearly 70,000 clones, over 90% of them with a count of one. Roughly 0.21% of the sample is in the top ten clones.

This clone is a singleton in its sample. No cognate antigen has been identified for it. No per-base quality is available; no much larger clone lies one base away. CD4+ T cells from unexposed donors were collected before the COVID-19 pandemic (2011-2018). To separate naive from memory CD4+ T cells, cryopreserved PBMCs first underwent CD4 enrichment and then EasySep naive CD4+ T cell enrichment. Leukapheresis product for the unexposed donors was purchased commercially. Ficoll-Paque PLUS gradient centrifugation was used to isolate PBMCs from leukapheresis product or whole blood. PBMCs were either used fresh in the expansion assay or cryopreserved at -140 degrees C. The QIAamp Micro DNA Kit was used to extract genomic DNA from the CD4+ T cells. V was cut back by 1 base and J by 0 bases, leaving a gap of 4 bases between them. CDR1 SGHTA and CDR2 FQGNSA are derived from the germline V gene. The CDR3 runs 14 residues from the cysteine to the phenylalanine. The sequence is cut down to CDR3 DNA, 42 bases in frame from base 1.

This TCR came from a human donor in good health. Recombination linked TRBV7-2 to TRBJ1-3, with the D gene too uncertain to name. Sequenced material: naive CD4+ T cells from PBMCs. This sample's cell subset or site label indicates: naive CD4+ T cells isolated by negative enrichment. The CDR3 region: CASSLDPSGNTIYF. The bases are TGTGCCAGCAGCTTAGACCCCTCTGGAAACACCATATATTTT.